The next 10 T cell receptor beta chains were all read from a single sample in a study of OX40 agonist ivuxolimab in advanced cancers. Using immunoSEQ multiplex PCR, the repertoire was profiled, and TCRdb retains in-frame clones only, with some absent. In the table there are fewer than 25,000 clones, around 89% of which are singletons. The source material was CD4+ or CD8+ T cells sorted from blood, sampled in a trial of the OX40 agonist ivuxolimab. The receptor source for this set is an adult with an advanced solid tumor such as melanoma, head and neck, liver or kidney cancer.

This chain uses TRBV28 with TRBJ2-1; tentatively, D is TRBD2 (5 bases). The length of the CDR3 is 14 residues. Trimming took off 3 bases at V and 8 bases at J, with 14 bases between the two ends. Germline V gene lookup returns CDR1 MDHEN and CDR2 SYDVKM. This CDR3 is CASSLEDRKDEQFF. In nucleotides, the CDR3 is TGTGCCAGCAGTTTGGAGGATCGGAAGGATGAGCAGTTCTTC.

The chain combines TRBV11-2 with TRBJ1-6; TRBD1 matches 10 bases. V shed 5 bases, J shed 6 bases, and the junction held 7 bases outside the gene matches. Germline assignment: CDR1 SGHAT and CDR2 FQNNGV. The CDR3 totals 16 residues. The CDR3 is CASSLAGTGANSPLHF. In nucleotides, the CDR3 is TGTGCCAGCAGCCTAGCCGGGACAGGGGCTAATTCACCCCTCCACTTT.

J is TRBJ2-1 and V is TRBV11-2; 9 bases map to TRBD1. The V gene's germline CDR1 is SGHAT and CDR2 FQNNGV. Trimming removed 3 bases from V and 5 bases from J; junction bases left unmatched: 5. This CDR3 contains 15 residues. The CDR3 DNA reads as TGTGCCAGCAGCTTTCGCGACAGGGGGGACAATGAGCAGTTCTTC. Amino acid sequence: CASSFRDRGDNEQFF. Variable domain in full (rest from reference TRBV11-2 and TRBJ2-1): EAGVAQSPRYKIIEKRQSVAFWCNPISGHATLYWYQQILGQGPKLLIQFQNNGVVDDSQLPKDRFSAERLKGVDSTLKIQPAKLEDSAVYLCASSFRDRGDNEQFFGPGTRLTVL.

V gene TRBV29-1 combines with J gene TRBJ1-5; maybe TRBD1 (5 bases). Germline loops: CDR1 SQVTM, CDR2 ANQGSEA. Trimming shortened V by 4 bases and J by 7 bases, and 14 bases separated the two germline ends. The CDR3 runs 13 residues. The CDR3 region has the DNA TGCAGCGTTGGAGAGCTGCGGGGCCAGCCCCAGCATTTT. Encoded protein: CSVGELRGQPQHF.

Written as DNA, the CDR3 is TGCAGCGTTGAAGATTGGAAGGGATTCCTCTACAATGAGCAGTTCTTC. This translates into CSVEDWKGFLYNEQFF. The genes are TRBV29-1 and TRBJ2-1; D gene unclear. CDR3 length: 16 amino acids. The germline V and J ends were trimmed by 0 bases and 3 bases, with 15 bases remaining between them. The germline V gene encodes CDR1 SQVTM and CDR2 ANQGSEA.

This chain links TRBV6-1 with TRBJ2-1, with D possibly matching TRBD1 (5 bases). Between the trimmed V and J ends, which lost 6 bases and 10 bases, there was a span of 13 bases. Germline CDR1 and CDR2: MNHNS and SASEGT. The CDR3 runs 12 residues. This chain's CDR3 is CASSVERGEQFF. CDR3 nucleotide sequence: TGTGCCAGCAGCGTCGAAAGGGGCGAGCAGTTCTTC.

Concerning this clone: In the same sample, other DNA sequences code for this CDR3. The rearrangement links TRBV5-1 to TRBJ2-7; 7 bases fit TRBD1. V lost 4 bases to trimming and J lost 3 bases; unmatched junction nucleotides: 10. Germline CDR1 reads SGHRS; CDR2 reads YFSETQ. This CDR3 region has 15 residues. CDR3 coding DNA: TGCGCCAGCAGCCTACGACAGGGTTTGGGCTACGAGCAGTACTTC. This gives the protein CASSLRQGLGYEQYF.

The gene calls are TRBV6-1 and TRBJ2-5; 8 nucleotides match TRBD2. CDR3 length: 19 amino acids. Germline values: CDR1 MNHNS, CDR2 SASEGT. Germline trimming cut 0 bases from V and 5 bases from J; bases unmatched to any gene: 17. The CDR3 region is CASSEARPGTSVGGETQYF. Written as DNA, the CDR3 is TGTGCCAGCAGTGAAGCGAGGCCCGGGACTAGTGTGGGGGGGGAGACCCAGTACTTC.

A note on this clone: The junction departs from the called germline gene at one end, perhaps through a read error. This chain uses TRBV7-9 with TRBJ2-3, with D uncertain. The CDR3 covers 13 residues. The germline V gene has CDR1 SEHNR and CDR2 FQNEAQ (reference sequence). The DNA for the CDR3 is TGCGCCAGCAGCCAAGAGCGCACAGATACGCAGTATTTT. Protein: CASSQERTDTQYF.

This clone was picked up one time. V usage is TRBV6-1 and J usage is TRBJ2-7; 10 bases are a match to TRBD2. Germline V gene data show CDR1 as MNHNS and CDR2 as SASEGT. With V trimmed by 6 bases and J by 5 bases, 13 bases remained unmatched. The CDR3 is 16 residues long. The CDR3 DNA is TGTGCCAGCAGCGAACAGCCTAGCGGGAGTCTCGACGAGCAGTACTTC. Residues: CASSEQPSGSLDEQYF.